This entry lists 28 T cell receptor beta chains sequenced from one sample in a study of blood T cell repertoires in COVID-19. Sequencing was performed with immunoSEQ multiplex PCR; in TCRdb, only in-frame clones are kept and a portion is missing. The sample contains nearly 350,000 clones, approximately 89% of which appear only once. Material: peripheral blood. The source is a woman between 18 and 29 years old who had recovered from COVID-19.

This clone was detected once. The gene calls are TRBV5-1 and TRBJ1-2, with 8 bases aligning to TRBD1. Looked up from germline, CDR1 is SGHRS and CDR2 is YFSETQ. There are 17 residues in the CDR3. The junction had 12 bases not matched to a gene; V was cut back by 4 bases and J by 1 base. For the CDR3, the DNA is TGCGCCAGCAGCCCGGCGAGAGGGACAGGAGATAACTATGGCTACACCTTC. It encodes CASSPARGTGDNYGYTF.

The genes are TRBV5-4 and TRBJ1-2; TRBD1 aligns across 7 bases. Germline lookup yields CDR1 SGHNT and CDR2 YYREEE (reference sequence). CDR3 size: 13 residues. Trimming took 3 bases from V and 5 from J; bases not matched to a gene: 4. CDR3 loop: CASSYTGQYGYTF. DNA for the CDR3: TGTGCCAGCAGCTACACGGGACAGTATGGCTACACCTTC.

The table lists this clone with a count of one. The chain employs TRBV7-8 and TRBJ2-7, with TRBD2 matching 10 bases. The ends lost 0 bases at V and 2 bases at J; junction bases unmatched: 7. CDR1 SGHVS and CDR2 FQNEAQ come from the germline V gene. The CDR3 contains 17 residues. Here the CDR3 DNA reads TGTGCCAGCAGCTTAGCCCCGGGACTAGCGTACCCCTACGAGCAGTACGTC. Residues: CASSLAPGLAYPYEQYV.

The chain uses TRBV21-1 and TRBJ2-5; TRBD1, the table's D call, was not compared with the DNA. TRBV21-1 is a pseudogene. This CDR3 has 18 residues. CDR3 DNA sequence: TGTGCCAGCAGCAAAACCCCTTTCGGCCCCAGGCCCCAAGAGACCCAGTACTTC. It yields the protein CASSKTPFGPRPQETQYF.

V and J are TRBV2 and TRBJ1-1; D unclear. V lost 8 bases and J 4 bases, leaving 14 bases between the germline ends. The CDR3 has 13 residues. The germline V gene has CDR1 SNHLY and CDR2 FYNNEI. The chain's CDR3 is CASSLALSTEAFF. As DNA, the CDR3 is TGTGCCAGCTCCCTAGCACTAAGCACTGAAGCTTTCTTT.

The chain employs TRBV13 and TRBJ2-3; D possibly corresponds to TRBD2 (6 bases). The length of the CDR3 is 13 residues. The germline CDR1 and CDR2 sequences are PRHDT and FYEKMQ (reference sequence). V dropped 6 bases and J dropped 2 bases, with 9 bases sitting between them. This chain's CDR3 is CASSGGSTDTQYF. The CDR3 DNA is TGTGCCAGCAGTGGGGGGTCCACAGATACGCAGTATTTT.

The chain employs TRBV10-3 and TRBJ1-1, with a possible D match to TRBD1 (6 bases). The V end was cut by 4 bases, the J end by 1 base, with 13 bases between. The germline gives CDR1 ENHRY, CDR2 SYGVKD. The CDR3 sequence is 15 residues long. The CDR3 sequence: CAISGQTGPNTEAFF. CDR3 DNA sequence: TGTGCCATCAGTGGTCAGACAGGCCCGAACACTGAAGCTTTCTTT.

There are many counts of this clone. The rearrangement joins TRBV2 to TRBJ2-1, with D perhaps matching TRBD1 (6 bases). The V gene's germline CDR1 is SNHLY and CDR2 FYNNEI. The CDR3 is 15 amino acids. The V end was cut by 0 bases, the J end by 7 bases, with 13 bases between. The CDR3, as DNA: TGTGCCAGCAGTGAAGCCCGGACAGCTTCTAATGAGCAGTTCTTC. It translates to CASSEARTASNEQFF.

Concerning this clone: One end of the junction varies from germline; a read error may be responsible. The chain employs TRBV6-5 and TRBJ1-2; 7 bases align to TRBD1. The CDR3 is 11 residues long. Germline V gives CDR1 MNHEY, CDR2 SVGAGI. The CDR3 loop reads CASSEYTDRYF. In nucleotides, the CDR3 is TGTGCCAGCAGCGAGTACACGGACAGGTACTTC.

J is TRBJ1-4 and V is TRBV19, with D possibly TRBD1 on 6 matching bases. The CDR3 runs to 15 residues. V was trimmed by 3 bases and J by 5 bases, leaving 13 bases between them. Germline-derived CDR1 and CDR2 are LNHDA and SQIVND (reference sequence). The CDR3 nucleotides are TGTGCCAGTAGTATGGCGGACAGTTCGAATGAAAAACTGTTTTTT. Translation gives CASSMADSSNEKLFF.

The J gene is TRBJ1-1, the V gene TRBV28; TRBD1 agrees at 10 bases. V shed 5 bases, J shed 4 bases, and the junction held 7 bases outside the gene matches. This CDR3 contains 15 residues. CDR1 is MDHEN and CDR2 is SYDVKM in the germline V gene. The CDR3 loop reads CASSAAGTGATEAFF. The CDR3 nucleotides read TGTGCCAGCAGTGCCGCCGGGACAGGGGCCACTGAAGCTTTCTTT.

The rearrangement joins TRBV10-3 to TRBJ1-2; TRBD1 agrees at 10 bases. The germline V gene encodes CDR1 ENHRY and CDR2 SYGVKD. V lost 2 bases, J lost 3 bases, and 3 bases stayed unmatched. CDR3 length equals 15 residues. CDR3 nucleotide sequence: TGTGCCATCAGTGAGGGGACAGGGGATTACTATGGCTACACCTTC. It translates to CAISEGTGDYYGYTF.

The CDR3 coding sequence is TGTGCCAGCAGCCCGACAGTAACCGGGGAGCTGTTTTTT. Amino acids: CASSPTVTGELFF. V is TRBV3-1 (or the pseudogene TRBV3-2) and J is TRBJ2-2; possibly TRBD1 for D (5 bases). CDR3 size: 13 residues. Trimming took 4 bases from V and 5 from J, leaving 8 bases between them. Germline-derived CDR1 and CDR2 are LGHDT and YNNKEL (reference sequence).

V is TRBV7-2 and J is TRBJ2-3, with TRBD2 matching 12 bases. V lost 3 bases to trimming and J lost 6 bases; unmatched junction nucleotides: 7. Germline-derived CDR1 and CDR2 are SGHTA and FQGNSA. The CDR3 has 16 residues. CDR3 in DNA: TGTGCCAGCAGCTTTAGACTAGCGGGAGCGGGCGATACGCAGTATTTT. It codes for CASSFRLAGAGDTQYF.

This chain connects TRBV3-1 (or the pseudogene TRBV3-2) to TRBJ2-5; 7 nucleotides match TRBD2. Germline CDR1 is LGHDT and CDR2 is YNNKEL (reference sequence). The V gene end was trimmed by 7 bases and the J gene end by 5 bases; junction bases not matched to a gene: 13. This CDR3 comprises 15 residues. The CDR3 here is CASTPRREEGETQYF. The DNA of the CDR3 is TGTGCCAGCACCCCTCGTCGGGAGGAGGGGGAGACCCAGTACTTC.

The chain has TRBV18 and TRBJ1-5; 8 nucleotides align to TRBD1. After removal of 1 base from V and 0 bases from J, the junction contained 5 bases not matched to a gene. Per the germline V gene, CDR1 is KGHSH and CDR2 is LQKENI. The CDR3 sequence is 17 residues long. The CDR3 here is CASSPRGTGVSNQPQHF. In DNA form, the CDR3 reads TGTGCCAGCTCACCACGAGGGACAGGAGTTAGCAATCAGCCCCAGCATTTT.

This chain links TRBV25-1 with TRBJ1-2; tentative D call: TRBD1 (6 bases). The length of the CDR3 is 15 residues. Germline V gives CDR1 MGHDK, CDR2 SYGVNS. V gave up 0 bases and J gave up 7 bases, with 15 bases separating them. DNA for the CDR3: TGTGCCAGCAGTGAATACGGGGGGCGAGTAGGTGGCTACACCTTC. It yields the protein CASSEYGGRVGGYTF.

The chain is built from TRBV29-1 and TRBJ1-2; D gene ambiguous. Per the germline V gene, CDR1 is SQVTM and CDR2 is ANQGSEA. The V end was cut by 1 base, the J end by 0 bases, with 6 bases between. This CDR3 contains 13 residues. The DNA for the CDR3 is TGCAGCGTTGAAGCGGTGACTAACTATGGCTACACCTTC. Translated, it gives CSVEAVTNYGYTF.

The chain links TRBV29-1 to TRBJ2-2, with TRBD2 matching 10 bases. The CDR3 length is 13 residues. V shed 5 bases and J 4 bases; nucleotides not matched to a gene: 1. Germline V gene sequence: CDR1 SQVTM, CDR2 ANQGSEA. Here the CDR3 reads CSVRLAGTGELFF. CDR3 DNA: TGCAGCGTTCGACTAGCGGGCACCGGGGAGCTGTTTTTT.

V is TRBV3-1 (or the pseudogene TRBV3-2) and J is TRBJ1-2; the match to TRBD1 covers 7 bases. The trim removed 4 bases at V and 3 bases at J, leaving 14 bases unmatched. Germline CDR1 LGHDT, CDR2 YNNKEL (reference sequence). The CDR3 has 17 residues. In nucleotides, the CDR3 is TGTGCCAGCAGCCCGCCCGCTCCCGGGACAGATGACTATGGCTACACCTTC. It specifies CASSPPAPGTDDYGYTF.

The rearrangement links TRBV27 to TRBJ2-1, with TRBD2 identical over 11 bases. The CDR3 runs 15 residues. V trimming: 3 bases; J trimming: 5 bases; junction bases outside the gene matches: 3. The germline gives CDR1 MNHEY, CDR2 SMNVEV (reference sequence). The chain's CDR3 is CASSFGTSGNNEQFF. In DNA form, the CDR3 reads TGTGCCAGCAGTTTCGGGACTAGCGGAAACAATGAGCAGTTCTTC.

V is TRBV28 and J is TRBJ2-1; TRBD2 agrees at 7 bases. The CDR3 has 15 residues. Unmatched junction bases numbered 4, after V lost 5 bases and J lost 0 bases. CDR1 is MDHEN and CDR2 is SYDVKM in the germline V gene. CDR3 protein: CASSTGGGSYNEQFF. The CDR3 DNA follows: TGTGCCAGCAGTACCGGCGGGGGCTCCTACAATGAGCAGTTCTTC.

The chain uses TRBV3-1 (or the pseudogene TRBV3-2) and TRBJ2-1; TRBD2 agrees at 8 bases. The CDR3 runs to 16 residues. J gave up 10 bases and V 1 base, and 12 bases lay outside the gene matches. Per germline, CDR1 LGHDT and CDR2 YNNKEL (reference sequence). The CDR3 spells CASSQVGLAGPQEQFF. The CDR3 coding sequence is TGTGCCAGCAGCCAAGTGGGTCTAGCGGGCCCACAAGAGCAGTTCTTC.

J is TRBJ2-2 and V is TRBV11-2, with 7 positions matching TRBD1. The CDR3 length is 18 residues. CDR1 SGHAT and CDR2 FQNNGV come from the germline V gene. V trimming: 6 bases; J trimming: 0 bases; junction bases outside the gene matches: 13. CDR3 residues: CASSRYRGGPANTGELFF. CDR3 sequence (DNA): TGTGCCAGCAGTCGATACAGGGGCGGGCCCGCGAACACCGGGGAGCTGTTTTTT.

The chain has TRBV21-1 and TRBJ2-3; the table assigns TRBD2, which was not confirmed against the DNA. TRBV21-1 is designated a pseudogene. The CDR3 totals 17 residues. CDR3 nucleotide sequence: TGTGCCAGCAGCAAACCCCAGACTAGCGGGTATGAAGATACGCAGTATTTT. Protein product: CASSKPQTSGYEDTQYF.

This clone was recorded once. The CDR3 bases are TGCAGCGTTGAGAGAGGGGGAGGGACCAGAGAGACCCAGTACTTC. It is translated as CSVERGGGTRETQYF. The chain employs TRBV29-1 and TRBJ2-5; weak D call: TRBD2 (7 bases). CDR1 and CDR2 from the germline V gene are SQVTM and ANQGSEA. The CDR3 runs 15 residues. V lost 3 bases and J 4 bases, leaving 18 bases between the germline ends.

This clone was detected only once. The chain uses TRBV11-2 and TRBJ2-3; D perhaps matches TRBD2 (7 bases). V was trimmed by 3 bases and J by 1 base, leaving 14 bases between them. Per the germline V gene, CDR1 is SGHAT and CDR2 is FQNNGV. The CDR3 has 16 amino acids. In DNA form, the CDR3 reads TGTGCCAGCAGCTTCCTTGGGGGGGGCGGCACAGATACGCAGTATTTT. It translates to CASSFLGGGGTDTQYF.

This chain connects TRBV12-3 or TRBV12-4 to TRBJ1-5; possibly TRBD1 for D (5 bases). This CDR3 spans 13 amino acids. V shed 8 bases and J shed 6 bases, with 14 bases lying between them. The CDR3, as DNA: TGTGCCAGCGACATCAGGGTGGCTCAGCCCCAGCATTTT. It translates to CASDIRVAQPQHF.